Described below is a single TCR beta chain sequence and its context. These data come from a study of shared clonotypes between healthy human individuals. Sequencing was performed with immunoSEQ multiplex PCR; in TCRdb, only in-frame clones are kept and a portion is missing. The data show 2 million to 3 million clones, under 95% seen once. Germline loops: CDR1 SGDLS, CDR2 YYNGEE. The CDR3 totals 14 residues. V gave up 2 bases and J gave up 3 bases, with 12 bases separating them. The material sequenced was naive CD4+ T cells from PBMCs. As for subset: CD45RA+ positively selected. The source is a man aged 18 to 30 in good health. Some clones in this sample may be carry-over from other donors' samples. This chain joins TRBV9 and TRBJ2-7, with D perhaps TRBD1 (6 bases). The chain's CDR3 is CASSVTGYGYEQYF. The CDR3 bases are TGTGCCAGCAGCGTTACAGGGTACGGCTACGAGCAGTACTTC. Filled out from reference TRBV9 and TRBJ2-7, the complete variable domain reads DSGVTQTPKHLITATGQRVTLRCSPRSGDLSVYWYQQSLDQGLQFLIQYYNGEERAKGNILERFSAQQFPDLHSELNLSSLELGDSALYFCASSVTGYGYEQYFGPGTRLTVT.